This T cell receptor beta chain was found in a study of T cell repertoires in cytomegalovirus infection. Looking at the study overall: Public TCR beta signatures were indicative of both CMV infection and a matching HLA type.

One entry per CDR3 protein results from TCRdb running MiXCR on the reads. The repertoire includes approximately 500,000 distinct CDR3 sequences, roughly 12% of them detected once, and more than 8.5% sits in the top ten. At least ten counts were recorded for this clonotype. This CDR3 contains 13 residues. In germline, CDR1 is SGHKS, CDR2 YYEKEE (reference sequence). The V gene lost 2 bases and the J gene lost 7 bases, with 9 bases spanning the gap. This sequence originates from a human donor in good health (CMV status not recorded). Some clones in this sample may be carry-over from other donors' samples. The chain combines TRBV5-5 with TRBJ1-4, with D possibly being TRBD1 (5 bases). Sequences were obtained from PBMCs. For the CDR3, the DNA is TGTGCCAGCAGCTTCAGACAGTCTGAAAAACTGTTTTTT. Amino acids: CASSFRQSEKLFF.